This TCR beta chain was observed in a study of CD8+ T cells in alopecia areata. There are a few counts of this clone. It was from alopecia areata patients that lesional scalp punch biopsies and peripheral blood were collected. The sequencing template was cDNA reverse transcribed from extracted RNA. The repertoire was sequenced with immunoSEQ multiplex PCR; TCRdb's copy has only in-frame clones and lacks some. Here the sample spans 220,000 or so clones, approximately 52% being singletons. This CDR3 is 13 amino acids long. Trimming took 7 bases from V and 2 from J, leaving 15 bases between them. CDR1 and CDR2 (germline): SQVTM, ANQGSEA.

This TCR was sampled from a human donor with alopecia areata. The chain couples TRBV29-1 to TRBJ2-7; D is unclear. The starting material was CD4+ T cells sorted from blood, obtained at week 0. CDR3 DNA sequence: TGCAGCGCCTCTACTGGGTCTGCCTACGAGCAGTACTTC. Translated, it gives CSASTGSAYEQYF.